This is a list of T cell receptor beta chains from one sample in a study of patients and donors after allogeneic stem cell transplantation. Using its own MiXCR run on the RT-PCR reads, TCRdb lists one record per CDR3 protein. Here the sample spans some 30,000 distinct CDR3 sequences, about two fifths being singletons. The specimen sequenced was blood, either unsorted or a sorted T cell fraction (not recorded which). These receptors all stem from a human donor who was either an allogeneic HSCT recipient or a stem cell or donor lymphocyte infusion donor (not recorded which). It is not recorded whose cells these are; they may come from a transplant donor. The CDR3 runs from the conserved cysteine through the conserved F or W. Fields, in order: V gene, J gene, D gene, clone size, CDR3 protein, CDR3 DNA. A D gene is named only where the DNA matches it firmly. Some rows mark clone size as missing; the rest say once, few, many or name a class of expanded clone.

TRBV12-3/TRBV12-4	TRBJ1-6	.	few	CASSFSWAVLNSYNSPLHF	TGTGCCAGCAGTTTTTCTTGGGCAGTGTTGAACTCCTATAATTCACCCCTCCACTTT
TRBV14	TRBJ1-3	.	.	CASSQAGNGNTIYF	TGTGCCAGCAGCCAAGCAGGGAACGGAAACACCATATATTTT
TRBV7-6	TRBJ1-6	.	.	CASSLSGYNSPLHF	TGTGCCAGCAGCTTATCGGGGTATAATTCACCCCTCCACTTT
TRBV11-3	TRBJ2-5	.	many	CASSLVQETQYF	TGTGCCAGCAGCTTAGTCCAAGAGACCCAGTACTTC
TRBV7-9	TRBJ1-6	.	.	CASSLRQGDSPLHF	TGTGCCAGCAGCTTACGTCAGGGAGACTCACCCCTCCACTTT
TRBV10-3	TRBJ2-1	TRBD2	.	CAISEPPGLAGGPSSYNEQFF	TGTGCCATCAGTGAGCCGCCGGGACTAGCGGGGGGCCCTAGCTCCTACAATGAGCAGTTCTTC
TRBV7-2	TRBJ1-3	.	.	CASSLVGSGNTIYF	TGTGCCAGCAGCTTAGTAGGCTCTGGAAACACCATATATTTT
TRBV28	TRBJ1-1	.	few	CASSPPPLGDTEAFF	TGTGCCAGCAGTCCCCCCCCTCTAGGTGACACTGAAGCTTTCTTT
TRBV12-3/TRBV12-4	TRBJ1-6	TRBD1	.	CASSLRGGRDNSPLHF	TGTGCCAGCAGTTTGCGAGGGGGCAGAGATAATTCACCCCTCCACTTT
TRBV7-2	TRBJ1-1	.	few	CASSGDLGMNTEAFF	TGTGCCAGCAGCGGGGACTTAGGGATGAACACTGAAGCTTTCTTT
TRBV3-1	TRBJ1-1	.	many	CASSRTPSTATEAFF	TGTGCCAGCAGCCGAACACCATCGACAGCCACTGAAGCTTTCTTT
TRBV29-1	TRBJ2-1	.	.	CSVNGKSNEQFF	TGCAGCGTTAACGGGAAGAGCAATGAGCAGTTCTTC
TRBV29-1	TRBJ1-1	TRBD1	few	CSVEATDRALNTEAFF	TGCAGCGTTGAAGCTACCGACAGGGCCCTGAACACTGAAGCTTTCTTT
TRBV29-1	TRBJ2-5	.	.	CSVEGMYETQYF	TGCAGCGTTGAAGGAATGTATGAGACCCAGTACTTC
TRBV20-1	TRBJ2-1	.	.	CSARDRGQSSYNEQFF	TGCAGTGCTAGAGATCGCGGACAGAGTTCCTACAATGAGCAGTTCTTC
TRBV12-3/TRBV12-4	TRBJ1-5	.	few	CASSFSLGQPQHF	TGTGCCAGCAGTTTCTCCTTGGGTCAGCCCCAGCATTTT
TRBV12-3/TRBV12-4	TRBJ2-3	TRBD1	.	CASSPDRASTDTQYF	TGTGCCAGCAGTCCTGACAGGGCAAGCACAGATACGCAGTATTTT